This entry lists 27 T cell receptor beta chains sequenced from one sample in a study of technical replicates of blood from a handful of donors (TCRdb year 2017). Preparation of the library involved the immunoSEQ multiplex PCR assay. TCRdb took this table from immuneACCESS and kept in-frame rearrangements with V and J called. Such tables lack part of the clones; where checked against another copy, unresolved V genes explain under half of the gap, and the rest is unexplained. The sample contains some 77,000 clones, about 91% of them found a single time. The ten largest clones add up to about 0.4% of the sample. Sequenced: T cells isolated from PBMCs. These receptors all stem from a human donor in good health.

The V gene is TRBV6-5, the J gene TRBJ1-5, with a possible D match to TRBD1 (5 bases). Looked up from germline, CDR1 is MNHEY and CDR2 is SVGAGI. The CDR3 has 15 amino acids. The germline V and J ends were trimmed by 4 bases and 5 bases, with 15 bases remaining between them. The CDR3 here is CASSSRPGRDQPQHF. In nucleotides, the CDR3 is TGTGCCAGCAGTTCCCGTCCCGGCAGGGATCAGCCCCAGCATTTT.

J is TRBJ2-7 and V is TRBV28; TRBD1 agrees at 8 bases. The ends lost 7 bases at V and 4 bases at J; junction bases unmatched: 12. Germline-derived CDR1 and CDR2 are MDHEN and SYDVKM. This CDR3 has 15 residues. The DNA for the CDR3 is TGTGCCAGCAAAGCCGGGACAGGCACCGTTTACGAGCAGTACTTC. Its protein product is CASKAGTGTVYEQYF.

The chain links TRBV29-1 to TRBJ2-2; TRBD1 matches at 9 bases. Germline loops: CDR1 SQVTM, CDR2 ANQGSEA. V was clipped by 8 bases and J by 5 bases; unmatched bases: 6. The CDR3 extends over 13 amino acids. The CDR3 region has the DNA TGCAGCTTCTGGGACAGGGTTACCGGGGAGCTGTTTTTT. Protein sequence: CSFWDRVTGELFF.

V gene TRBV15 combines with J gene TRBJ2-7; TRBD2 agrees at 10 bases. The germline V gene encodes CDR1 LNHNV and CDR2 YYDKDF (reference sequence). The V and J ends lost 5 bases and 2 bases, in that order; junction bases with no gene match: 18. The CDR3 is 19 residues long. The chain's CDR3 is CATSDYRTEGLAETYEQYF. The DNA of the CDR3 is TGTGCCACCAGCGATTACCGGACAGAAGGACTAGCGGAGACCTACGAGCAGTACTTC.

This chain links TRBV15 with TRBJ2-7, with 9 bases aligning to TRBD2. Trimming removed 8 bases from V and 3 bases from J; junction bases left unmatched: 8. This CDR3 contains 14 residues. Germline values: CDR1 LNHNV, CDR2 YYDKDF (reference sequence). The CDR3 reads CATGAGGGYYEQYF. The CDR3 region has the DNA TGTGCCACCGGAGCGGGAGGTGGATACTACGAGCAGTACTTC.

V usage is TRBV5-6 and J usage is TRBJ2-4; no reliable D call. Trimming stripped 4 bases from V and 5 bases from J, with 16 bases between. This CDR3 has 15 amino acids. Germline CDR1 and CDR2: SGHDT and YYEEEE. CDR3 in amino acids: CASSNFGTEENIQYF. Here the CDR3 DNA reads TGTGCCAGCAGCAACTTCGGTACAGAAGAAAACATTCAGTACTTC.

The V gene is TRBV7-2, the J gene TRBJ2-1; TRBD2 agrees at 10 bases. This CDR3 region has 16 residues. V dropped 0 bases and J dropped 6; count of bases not matched to a gene: 5. The germline gives CDR1 SGHTA, CDR2 FQGNSA. The CDR3 spells CASSLAHLAGVNEQFF. The CDR3 nucleotides read TGTGCCAGCAGCTTAGCGCATCTAGCGGGAGTCAATGAGCAGTTCTTC. Supplemented by reference TRBV7-2 and TRBJ2-1, the full variable domain reads GAGVSQSPSNKVTEKGKDVELRCDPISGHTALYWYRQSLGQGLEFLIYFQGNSAPDKSGLPSDRFSAERTGGSVSTLTIQRTQQEDSAVYLCASSLAHLAGVNEQFFGPGTRLTVL.

This sequence joins TRBV6-4 and TRBJ2-1; TRBD2 matches at 14 bases. CDR1 MRHNA and CDR2 SNTAGT come from the germline V gene. The CDR3 consists of 14 residues. The V segment lost 6 bases and the J segment 6 bases; nucleotides outside the gene matches: 1. The CDR3 loop reads CASRGLAGANEQFF. In DNA form, the CDR3 reads TGTGCCAGCAGGGGACTAGCGGGAGCCAATGAGCAGTTCTTC.

The V and J genes are TRBV4-1 and TRBJ2-4, with 7 nucleotides matching TRBD2. This CDR3 is 15 amino acids long. Germline CDR1 is MGHRA and CDR2 is YSYEKL. Germline trimming cut 0 bases from V and 6 bases from J; bases unmatched to any gene: 5. This CDR3 reads CASSQDRGSGNIQYF. CDR3 DNA: TGCGCCAGCAGCCAAGACCGCGGGAGCGGAAACATTCAGTACTTC.

The rearrangement uses TRBV11-3 and TRBJ2-7; tentatively, D is TRBD1 (6 bases). The ends were cut back, 8 bases at V and 5 bases at J, with 13 bases in the middle. The CDR3 has 12 residues. Germline V gene sequence: CDR1 SGHNT, CDR2 YENEEA. CDR3 coding DNA: TGTGCCAGCGGATACAGGGAGCACGAGCAGTACTTC. Translating gives CASGYREHEQYF.

The table lists this clone with a few counts. The CDR3 DNA reads as TGTGCCAGCAGCCTGGCCCCAGGGAACACTGAAGCTTTCTTT. Translating it yields CASSLAPGNTEAFF. The gene calls are TRBV14 and TRBJ1-1; D gene unclear. Trimming took 4 bases from V and 1 from J, leaving 10 bases between them. This CDR3 region has 14 residues. Germline CDR1 is SGHDN and CDR2 is FVKESK.

V gene TRBV19 combines with J gene TRBJ2-7, with 7 nucleotides matching TRBD1. The CDR3 is 13 residues long. J lost 3 bases, V lost 6 bases, and 5 bases had no gene match. CDR1 is LNHDA and CDR2 is SQIVND in the germline V gene (reference sequence). Here the CDR3 DNA reads TGTGCCAGTAGAAGGAGACAGGGCTACGAGCAGTACTTC. It encodes CASRRRQGYEQYF.

The chain carries TRBV7-9 and TRBJ1-1; 7 bases match TRBD1. J gave up 5 bases and V 5 bases, and 2 bases lay outside the gene matches. This CDR3 spans 12 amino acids. The germline V gene encodes CDR1 SEHNR and CDR2 FQNEAQ (reference sequence). DNA for the CDR3: TGTGCCAGCAGCCAGGGACAGACTGAAGCTTTCTTT. As protein: CASSQGQTEAFF.

This chain links TRBV5-1 with TRBJ2-7; perhaps TRBD2 as D (5 bases). V lost 1 base and J lost 3, with 17 bases in between. From germline, CDR1 is SGHRS and CDR2 YFSETQ. The CDR3 length is 16 residues. In DNA, the CDR3 is TGCGCCAGCAGCTTGAGAGGGCCCGGTGAGGACTACGAGCAGTACTTC. Its protein product is CASSLRGPGEDYEQYF.

The rearrangement joins TRBV11-3 to TRBJ2-7; 8 bases are shared with TRBD1. Germline lookup yields CDR1 SGHNT and CDR2 YENEEA. Germline trimming cut 5 bases from V and 2 bases from J; bases unmatched to any gene: 5. CDR3 size: 14 residues. The CDR3: CASSRQGSTYEQYF. In DNA, the CDR3 is TGTGCCAGCAGCAGACAGGGGTCAACCTACGAGCAGTACTTC.

The CDR3 nucleotides read TGTGCCAGCAGCTCTTCACTAGCGGGAGTAACAGATACGCAGTATTTT. Residues: CASSSSLAGVTDTQYF. The chain links TRBV7-6 to TRBJ2-3, with TRBD2 matching over 11 bases. The germline CDR1 and CDR2 sequences are SGHVS and FNYEAQ. The V segment lost 4 bases and the J segment 3 bases; nucleotides outside the gene matches: 6. The CDR3 extends over 16 amino acids.

The genes are TRBV7-9 and TRBJ2-7; 8 nucleotides align to TRBD2. There are 18 residues in the CDR3. The junction had 14 bases not matched to a gene; V was cut back by 0 bases and J by 4 bases. Germline lookup yields CDR1 SEHNR and CDR2 FQNEAQ (reference sequence). The CDR3 spells CASSLARGGEAGKYEQYF. CDR3 sequence (DNA): TGTGCCAGCAGCTTAGCCCGGGGGGGAGAAGCGGGGAAATACGAGCAGTACTTC.

This rearrangement joins TRBV13 to TRBJ2-2, with 10 bases fitting TRBD1. V dropped 4 bases and J dropped 6; count of bases not matched to a gene: 2. The CDR3 loop spans 14 amino acids. The germline V gene has CDR1 PRHDT and CDR2 FYEKMQ (reference sequence). The CDR3 sequence is CASSSGQGPGELFF. CDR3 DNA: TGTGCCAGCAGCTCGGGACAGGGGCCCGGGGAGCTGTTTTTT.

The chain has TRBV28 and TRBJ1-2; 8 positions match TRBD1. The ends lost 6 bases at V and 3 bases at J; junction bases unmatched: 3. Germline lookup yields CDR1 MDHEN and CDR2 SYDVKM. The CDR3 is 13 residues long. The DNA for the CDR3 is TGTGCCAGCAGCCAGGGGGCACACTATGGCTACACCTTC. It translates to CASSQGAHYGYTF.

The chain joins TRBV29-1 to TRBJ2-5; TRBD2 agrees at 7 bases. This CDR3 has 13 residues. The germline V gene has CDR1 SQVTM and CDR2 ANQGSEA. V gave up 7 bases and J gave up 4 bases; unmatched junction bases: 9. CDR3 loop: CSAAAGVRETQYF. CDR3 DNA sequence: TGCAGCGCCGCGGCGGGAGTTCGAGAGACCCAGTACTTC.

V and J are TRBV29-1 and TRBJ2-2; 7 nucleotides line up with TRBD1. The CDR3 extends over 15 amino acids. The V gene end was trimmed by 5 bases and the J gene end by 1 base; junction bases not matched to a gene: 7. The germline CDR1 and CDR2 sequences are SQVTM and ANQGSEA. CDR3 DNA: TGCAGCGTTCACCCCGGGACAGAGAACACCGGGGAGCTGTTTTTT. Translation gives CSVHPGTENTGELFF.

The V gene is TRBV11-3, the J gene TRBJ1-5; the match to TRBD1 covers 9 bases. Germline V gene data show CDR1 as SGHNT and CDR2 as YENEEA. The CDR3 length is 15 residues. Germline trimming cut 5 bases from V and 3 bases from J; bases unmatched to any gene: 5. The CDR3 loop is CASSPGQGANQPQHF. The CDR3 DNA reads as TGTGCCAGCAGCCCGGGACAGGGTGCCAATCAGCCCCAGCATTTT.

In DNA form, the CDR3 reads TGTGCCAGCAGAGCCCGGGACAGGGAGATAGGCTACACCTTC. It specifies CASRARDREIGYTF. This chain uses TRBV6-5 with TRBJ1-2, with 9 bases matching TRBD1. The CDR3 is 14 amino acids. J gave up 8 bases and V 6 bases, and 10 bases lay outside the gene matches. Germline CDR1 and CDR2: MNHEY and SVGAGI.

CDR3 DNA: TGTGCCAGCAGTTTACTCCGGGACTACAATGAGCAGTTCTTC. Translation: CASSLLRDYNEQFF. V usage is TRBV28 and J usage is TRBJ2-1; the D gene is possibly TRBD2 (5 bases). The V end was cut by 2 bases, the J end by 3 bases, with 8 bases between. The CDR3 sequence is 14 residues long. Germline values: CDR1 MDHEN, CDR2 SYDVKM.

The chain is built from TRBV5-1 and TRBJ2-2, with TRBD2 identical over 11 bases. This CDR3 is built from 16 residues. In germline, CDR1 is SGHRS, CDR2 YFSETQ. With 2 bases clipped from V and 4 bases from J, the junction kept 4 bases outside the gene matches. The CDR3 loop reads CASSFSSGRGTGELFF. The CDR3 DNA sequence: TGCGCCAGCAGCTTTAGTAGCGGGAGGGGCACCGGGGAGCTGTTTTTT. Complete variable domain (other parts from reference TRBV5-1 and TRBJ2-2): KAGVTQTPRYLIKTRGQQVTLSCSPISGHRSVSWYQQTPGQGLQFLFEYFSETQRNKGNFPGRFSGRQFSNSRSEMNVSTLELGDSALYLCASSFSSGRGTGELFFGEGSRLTVL.

V and J are TRBV5-8 and TRBJ2-1, with 12 bases matching TRBD2. The V gene end was trimmed by 7 bases and the J gene end by 1 base; junction bases not matched to a gene: 12. Germline V gives CDR1 SGHTS, CDR2 YDEGEE. The CDR3 length is 18 residues. The CDR3 reads CASEAGQLAGGSYNEQFF. CDR3 DNA sequence: TGTGCCAGCGAGGCAGGGCAGCTAGCGGGAGGGTCCTACAATGAGCAGTTCTTC.

The rearrangement links TRBV30 to TRBJ2-7; 7 bases fit TRBD1. The CDR3 length is 15 residues. J lost 3 bases, V lost 0 bases, and 8 bases had no gene match. CDR1 and CDR2 from the germline V gene are GTSNPN and SVGIG (reference sequence). The DNA of the CDR3 is TGTGCCTGGAGTGTTCCGGGACAGACCCTCTACGAGCAGTACTTC. Translated, it gives CAWSVPGQTLYEQYF. Full variable domain (rest looked up from reference TRBV30 and TRBJ2-7): SQTIHQWPATLVQPVGSPLSLECTVEGTSNPNLYWYRQAAGRGLQLLFYSVGIGQISSEVPQNLSASRPQDRQFILSSKKLLLSDSGFYLCAWSVPGQTLYEQYFGPGTRLTVT.